This T cell receptor (beta chain) was observed in a study of breast tumors, draining lymph nodes, adjacent tissues (dated by TCRdb to 2016 to 2017). Study-wide context: In breast cancer patients, the study compared the TCR beta repertoires of tumor, adjacent nontumor tissue and axillary lymph nodes. The study aimed to assess the relationships and possible T-cell exchange between tumor, surrounding tissue and draining lymph node repertoires in human breast cancer.

Paper-wide results and their limitations: Tumors showed preferential V and J gene usage, and their T-cell repertoire diversity fell below that of lymph nodes yet above that of nontumor tissue. Tumor and nontumor tissue repertoires were significantly more similar in luminal-like than in basal-like breast cancer. The data were considered consistent with the idea that most tumor T cells come from the lymph node and then expand in tumor tissue. The conclusion that tumor T cells originate in lymph nodes was presented as consistent with a hypothesis rather than as directly demonstrated.

This clonotype was recorded at least ten times. Its recognized antigen is unknown. The junction does not match germline at one end; this may be a read error. TCRdb records Illumina HiSeq 2000 as the sequencer. TCR beta chain libraries were generated by multiplex PCR amplification. The amplified TCR beta chain products were analyzed by high-throughput sequencing. The public reads were reanalyzed by TCRdb: fastp trimming at Q25, MiXCR alignment, in-frame beta chains only. CDR3 protein sequences are deduplicated, and each keeps its most common genes and DNA. This sample gives under 250,000 distinct CDR3 sequences in total; 32% of them show up just once. The ten largest make up approximately 1.5% of the sample. The axillary draining lymph nodes of breast cancer patients were the source of the lymph node samples. Sequences SSHAT (CDR1) and FNYEAQ (CDR2) are obtained from the germline V gene (reference sequence). Spanning cysteine to phenylalanine, the CDR3 consists of 16 amino acids. CDR3 DNA is the only sequence kept; it has 48 bases, read in frame from the first base.

Material: axillary lymph node tissue. The origin of this receptor is a female donor with breast cancer. Some clones in this sample may be carry-over from other donors' samples. The rearranged segments are TRBV7-7 and TRBJ1-2, with a tentative D gene TRBD1 over 6 matching bases. The CDR3 here reads CASSSHGTPKVAGYTF. The nucleotides read TGTGCTAGCAGCTCCCATGGGACACCAAAGGTTGCTGGCTACACCTTC.